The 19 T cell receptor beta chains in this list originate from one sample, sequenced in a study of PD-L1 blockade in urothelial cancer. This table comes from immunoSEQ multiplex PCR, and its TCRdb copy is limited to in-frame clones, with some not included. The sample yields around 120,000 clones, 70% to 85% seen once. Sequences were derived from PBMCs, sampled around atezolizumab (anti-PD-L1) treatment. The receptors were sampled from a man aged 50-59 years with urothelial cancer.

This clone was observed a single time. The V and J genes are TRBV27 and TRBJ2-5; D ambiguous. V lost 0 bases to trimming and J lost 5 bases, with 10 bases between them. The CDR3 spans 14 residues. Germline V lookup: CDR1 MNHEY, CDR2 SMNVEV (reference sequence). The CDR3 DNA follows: TGTGCCAGCAGTTTATCCCAGGCTCGGGAGACCCAGTACTTC. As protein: CASSLSQARETQYF.

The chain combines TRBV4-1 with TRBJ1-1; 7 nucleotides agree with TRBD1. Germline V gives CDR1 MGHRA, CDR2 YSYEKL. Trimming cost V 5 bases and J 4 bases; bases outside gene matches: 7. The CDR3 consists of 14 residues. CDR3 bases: TGCGCCAGCAGCATAGACAGGGCTGGCACTGAAGCTTTCTTT. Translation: CASSIDRAGTEAFF.

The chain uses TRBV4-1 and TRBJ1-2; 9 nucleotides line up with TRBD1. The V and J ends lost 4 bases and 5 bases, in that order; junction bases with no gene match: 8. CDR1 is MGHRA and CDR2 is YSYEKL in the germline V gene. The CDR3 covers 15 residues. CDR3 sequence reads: CASSPPGQGAYGYTF. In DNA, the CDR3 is TGCGCCAGCAGCCCGCCGGGACAGGGAGCATATGGCTACACCTTC.

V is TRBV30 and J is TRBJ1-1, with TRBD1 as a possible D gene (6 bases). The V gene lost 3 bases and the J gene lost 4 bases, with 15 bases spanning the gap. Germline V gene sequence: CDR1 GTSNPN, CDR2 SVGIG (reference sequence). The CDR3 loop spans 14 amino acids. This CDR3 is CAWRIQGWGTEAFF. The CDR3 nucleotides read TGTGCCTGGAGGATACAGGGTTGGGGCACTGAAGCTTTCTTT.

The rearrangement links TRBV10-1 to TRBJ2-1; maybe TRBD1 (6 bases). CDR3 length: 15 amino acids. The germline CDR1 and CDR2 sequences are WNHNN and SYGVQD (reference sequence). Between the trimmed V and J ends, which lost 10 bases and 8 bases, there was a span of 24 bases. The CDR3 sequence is CATGSGPWGHYEQFF. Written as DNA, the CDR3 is TGCGCCACCGGATCAGGCCCCTGGGGGCATTATGAGCAGTTCTTC.

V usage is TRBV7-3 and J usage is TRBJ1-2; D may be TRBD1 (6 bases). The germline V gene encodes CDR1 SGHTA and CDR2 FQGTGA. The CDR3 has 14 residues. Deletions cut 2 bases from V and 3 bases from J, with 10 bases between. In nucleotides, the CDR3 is TGTGCCAGCAGCTTATACCCAGGGGACTATGGCTACACCTTC. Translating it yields CASSLYPGDYGYTF.

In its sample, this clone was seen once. DNA of the CDR3: TGTGCCAGTAGTAGGTATTCGGGCGGACAGGGGGCCTACGAGCAGTACTTC. As protein: CASSRYSGGQGAYEQYF. The chain links TRBV19 to TRBJ2-7, with 10 nucleotides matching TRBD1. The V gene's germline CDR1 is LNHDA and CDR2 SQIVND (reference sequence). This CDR3 is 17 amino acids long. J was trimmed by 2 bases and V by 4 bases; bases with no gene match: 11.

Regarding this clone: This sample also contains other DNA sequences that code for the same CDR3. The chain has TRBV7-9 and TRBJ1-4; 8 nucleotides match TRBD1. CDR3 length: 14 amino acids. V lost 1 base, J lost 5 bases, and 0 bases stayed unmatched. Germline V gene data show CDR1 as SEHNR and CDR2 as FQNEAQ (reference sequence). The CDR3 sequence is CASSLGQGNEKLFF. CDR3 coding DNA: TGTGCCAGCAGCTTAGGACAGGGGAATGAAAAACTGTTTTTT.

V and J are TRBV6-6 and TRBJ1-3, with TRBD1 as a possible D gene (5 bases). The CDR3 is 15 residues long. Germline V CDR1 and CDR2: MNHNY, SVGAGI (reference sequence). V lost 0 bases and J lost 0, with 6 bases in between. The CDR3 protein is CASSYSDNSGNTIYF. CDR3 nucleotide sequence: TGTGCCAGCAGTTACTCGGACAACTCTGGAAACACCATATATTTT.

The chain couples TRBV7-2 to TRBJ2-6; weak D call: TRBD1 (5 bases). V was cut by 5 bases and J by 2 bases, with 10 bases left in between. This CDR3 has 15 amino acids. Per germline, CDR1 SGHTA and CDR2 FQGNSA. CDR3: CASSIRTTGANVLTF. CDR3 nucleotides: TGTGCCAGCAGCATTCGGACAACTGGGGCCAACGTCCTGACTTTC.

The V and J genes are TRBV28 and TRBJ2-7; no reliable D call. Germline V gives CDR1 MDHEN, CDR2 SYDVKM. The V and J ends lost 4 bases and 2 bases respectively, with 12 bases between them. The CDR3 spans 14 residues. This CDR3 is CASSWSPRAYEQYF. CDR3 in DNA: TGTGCCAGCAGTTGGTCACCCCGCGCCTACGAGCAGTACTTC.

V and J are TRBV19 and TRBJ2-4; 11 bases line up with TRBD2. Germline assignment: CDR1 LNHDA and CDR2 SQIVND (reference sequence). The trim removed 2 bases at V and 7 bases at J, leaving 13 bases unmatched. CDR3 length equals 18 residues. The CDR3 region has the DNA TGTGCCAGTAGTATACTTAGCGGGAGGGTTCAAGGCCAGAACATTCAGTACTTC. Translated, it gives CASSILSGRVQGQNIQYF.

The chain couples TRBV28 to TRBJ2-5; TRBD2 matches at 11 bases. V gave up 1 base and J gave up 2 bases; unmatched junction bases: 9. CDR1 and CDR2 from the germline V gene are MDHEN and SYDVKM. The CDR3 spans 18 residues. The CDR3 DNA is TGTGCCAGCAGTTTATACCCGGGACTAGCGGACAAACAAGAGACCCAGTACTTC. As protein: CASSLYPGLADKQETQYF.

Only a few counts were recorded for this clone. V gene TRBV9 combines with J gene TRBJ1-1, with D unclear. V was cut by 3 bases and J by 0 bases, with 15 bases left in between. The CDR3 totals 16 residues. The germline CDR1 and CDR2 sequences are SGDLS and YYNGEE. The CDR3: CASSARDNAMNTEAFF. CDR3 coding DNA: TGTGCCAGCAGCGCCCGGGATAACGCGATGAACACTGAAGCTTTCTTT.

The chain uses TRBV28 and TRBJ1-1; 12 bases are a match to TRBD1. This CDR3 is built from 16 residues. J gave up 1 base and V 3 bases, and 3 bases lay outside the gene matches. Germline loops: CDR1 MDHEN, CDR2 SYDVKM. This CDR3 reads CASSLGQGAGNTEAFF. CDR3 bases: TGTGCCAGCAGTTTGGGACAGGGGGCGGGGAACACTGAAGCTTTCTTT.

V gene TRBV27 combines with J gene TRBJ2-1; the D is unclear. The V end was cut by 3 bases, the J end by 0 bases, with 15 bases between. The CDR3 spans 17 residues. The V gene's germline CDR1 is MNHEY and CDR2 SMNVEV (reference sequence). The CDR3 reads CASSFGSRRASYNEQFF. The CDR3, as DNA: TGTGCCAGCAGTTTCGGCTCGCGGCGTGCCTCCTACAATGAGCAGTTCTTC.

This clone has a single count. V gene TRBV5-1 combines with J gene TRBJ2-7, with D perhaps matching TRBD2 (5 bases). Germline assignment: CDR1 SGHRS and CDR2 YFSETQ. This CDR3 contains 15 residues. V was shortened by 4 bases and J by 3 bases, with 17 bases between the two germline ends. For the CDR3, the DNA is TGCGCCAGCAGCCTCCAGGAAGGGAGTCGCTACGAGCAGTACTTC. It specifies CASSLQEGSRYEQYF.

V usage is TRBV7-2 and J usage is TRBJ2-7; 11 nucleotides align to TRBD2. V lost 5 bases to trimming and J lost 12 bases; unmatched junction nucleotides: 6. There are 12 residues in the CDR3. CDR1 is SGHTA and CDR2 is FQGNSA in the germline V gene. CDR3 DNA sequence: TGTGCCAGCAGCCCAACTAGCGGGAGTATGTACTTC. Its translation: CASSPTSGSMYF.

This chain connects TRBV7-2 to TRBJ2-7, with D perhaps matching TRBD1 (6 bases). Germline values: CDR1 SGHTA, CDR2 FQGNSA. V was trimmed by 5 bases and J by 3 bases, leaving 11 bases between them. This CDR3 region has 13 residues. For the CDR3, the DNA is TGTGCCAGCAGCCGACAGGCCGGCTACGAGCAGTACTTC. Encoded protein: CASSRQAGYEQYF.